This TCR beta chain was sequenced during a study of OX40 agonist ivuxolimab in advanced cancers. On the study more broadly: Clinicians treated patients with ivuxolimab, an agonistic anti-OX40 (CD134) antibody. Partial responses were recorded for three patients, including one with hepatocellular carcinoma and two with cutaneous melanoma. Regarding the study as a whole: Among patients with partial responses at 0.1-3.0 mg/kg, clonal expansion was among the lowest.

Sample share makes this clone medium-sized (0.01 to 0.1%). What it binds is not known. Germline CDR1 is MNHNS and CDR2 is SASEGT. V dropped 2 bases and J dropped 1 base, with 8 bases sitting between them. This CDR3 is built from 14 residues. Sequencing used immunoSEQ multiplex PCR; TCRdb keeps in-frame clones, though not all of them. Among under 80,000 clones listed, more than 75% were seen once. The source of this sequence is an adult with an advanced solid tumor such as melanoma, head and neck, liver or kidney cancer. Sequencing was performed on CD4+ or CD8+ T cells sorted from blood, taken in a trial of the OX40 agonist ivuxolimab. The chain is built from TRBV6-1 and TRBJ1-1; D is perhaps TRBD1 (5 bases). The DNA of the CDR3 is TGTGCCAGCAGTGAAAGAGGGGAGAACACTGAAGCTTTCTTT. As protein: CASSERGENTEAFF.